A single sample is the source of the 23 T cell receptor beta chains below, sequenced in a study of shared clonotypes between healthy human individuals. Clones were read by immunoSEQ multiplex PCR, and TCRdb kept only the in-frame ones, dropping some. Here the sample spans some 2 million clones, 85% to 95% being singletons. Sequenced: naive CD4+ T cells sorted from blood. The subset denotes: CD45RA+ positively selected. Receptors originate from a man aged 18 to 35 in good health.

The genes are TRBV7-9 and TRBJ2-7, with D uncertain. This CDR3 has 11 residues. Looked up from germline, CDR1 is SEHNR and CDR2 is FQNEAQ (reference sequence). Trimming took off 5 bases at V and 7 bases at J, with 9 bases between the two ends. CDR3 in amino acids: CASSPVGEQYF. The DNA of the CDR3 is TGTGCCAGCAGCCCCGTTGGGGAGCAGTACTTC.

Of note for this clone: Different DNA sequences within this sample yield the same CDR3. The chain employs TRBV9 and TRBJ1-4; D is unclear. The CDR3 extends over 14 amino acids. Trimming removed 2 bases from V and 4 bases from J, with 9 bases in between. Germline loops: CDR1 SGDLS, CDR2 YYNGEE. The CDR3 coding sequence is TGTGCCAGCAGCGTGGGTCCCGGTAATGAAAAACTGTTTTTT. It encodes CASSVGPGNEKLFF.

As DNA, the CDR3 is TGCGCCAGCAGCTCTCAGTTCGCCGAGCAGTACTTC. Its translation is CASSSQFAEQYF. The chain links TRBV5-1 to TRBJ2-7; D unclear. Trimming took off 3 bases at V and 6 bases at J, with 10 bases between the two ends. In germline, CDR1 is SGHRS, CDR2 YFSETQ. This CDR3 contains 12 residues.

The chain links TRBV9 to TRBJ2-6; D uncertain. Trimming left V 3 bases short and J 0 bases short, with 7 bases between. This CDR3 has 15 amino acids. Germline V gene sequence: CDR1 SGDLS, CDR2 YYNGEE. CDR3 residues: CASSDGRSGANVLTF. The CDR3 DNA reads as TGTGCCAGCAGCGACGGGCGCTCTGGGGCCAACGTCCTGACTTTC.

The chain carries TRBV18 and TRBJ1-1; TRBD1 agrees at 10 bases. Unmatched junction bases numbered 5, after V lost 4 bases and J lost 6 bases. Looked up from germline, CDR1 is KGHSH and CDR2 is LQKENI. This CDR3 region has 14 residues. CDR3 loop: CASSRSGQGAEAFF. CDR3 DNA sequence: TGTGCCAGCTCACGGAGCGGACAGGGGGCTGAAGCTTTCTTT.

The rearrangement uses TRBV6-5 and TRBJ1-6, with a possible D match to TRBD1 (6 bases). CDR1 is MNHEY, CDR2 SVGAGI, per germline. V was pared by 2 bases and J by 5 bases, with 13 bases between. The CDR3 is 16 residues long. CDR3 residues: CASSYRGATDNSPLHF. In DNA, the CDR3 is TGTGCCAGCAGTTACAGGGGGGCTACGGATAATTCACCCCTCCACTTT.

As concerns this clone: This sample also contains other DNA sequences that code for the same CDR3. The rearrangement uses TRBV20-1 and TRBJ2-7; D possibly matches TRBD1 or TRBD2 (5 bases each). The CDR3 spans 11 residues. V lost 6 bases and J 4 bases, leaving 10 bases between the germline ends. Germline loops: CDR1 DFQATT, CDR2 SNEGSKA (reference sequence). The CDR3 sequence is CSAWDGYEQYF. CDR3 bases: TGCAGTGCATGGGACGGTTACGAGCAGTACTTC.

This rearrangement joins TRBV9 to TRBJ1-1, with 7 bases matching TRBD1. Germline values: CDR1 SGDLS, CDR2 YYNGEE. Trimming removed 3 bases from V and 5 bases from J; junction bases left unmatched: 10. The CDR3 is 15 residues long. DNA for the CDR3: TGTGCCAGCAGCGGCAACAGGGGAGGGCGTACTGAAGCTTTCTTT. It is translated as CASSGNRGGRTEAFF.

CDR3 in DNA: TGTGCCAGCTCACCACGTCACGGGGGCGTGAACAATGAGCAGTTCTTC. This translates into CASSPRHGGVNNEQFF. The chain combines TRBV18 with TRBJ2-1; possibly TRBD1 or TRBD2 for D (6 bases each). Between the trimmed V and J ends, which lost 1 base and 5 bases, there was a span of 15 bases. This CDR3 comprises 16 residues. Germline loops: CDR1 KGHSH, CDR2 LQKENI.

The CDR3: CASSRGGEGGQPQHF. The CDR3 DNA follows: TGTGCCAGCAGTCGGGGCGGGGAAGGGGGTCAGCCCCAGCATTTT. The chain employs TRBV6-5 and TRBJ1-5, with D perhaps matching TRBD1 (6 bases). The length of the CDR3 is 15 residues. V lost 5 bases to trimming and J lost 6 bases, with 17 bases between them. In germline, CDR1 is MNHEY, CDR2 SVGAGI.

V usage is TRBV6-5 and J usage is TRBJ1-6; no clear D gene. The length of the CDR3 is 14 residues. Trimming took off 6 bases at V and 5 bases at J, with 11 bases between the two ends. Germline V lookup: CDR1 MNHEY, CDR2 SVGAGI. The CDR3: CASRSGSDNSPLHF. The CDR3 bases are TGTGCCAGCAGATCCGGGTCAGATAATTCACCCCTCCACTTT.

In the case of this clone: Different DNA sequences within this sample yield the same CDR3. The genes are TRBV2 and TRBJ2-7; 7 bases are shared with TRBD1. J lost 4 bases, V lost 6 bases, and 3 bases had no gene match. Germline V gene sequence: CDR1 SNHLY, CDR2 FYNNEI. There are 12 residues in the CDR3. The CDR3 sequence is CASRTGAYEQYF. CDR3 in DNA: TGTGCCAGCAGAACAGGGGCGTACGAGCAGTACTTC.

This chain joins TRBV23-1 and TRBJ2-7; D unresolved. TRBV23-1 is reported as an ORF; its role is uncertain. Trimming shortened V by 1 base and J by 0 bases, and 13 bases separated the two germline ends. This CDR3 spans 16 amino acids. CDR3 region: CASSQWVVNGSYEQYF. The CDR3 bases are TGCGCCAGCAGTCAATGGGTGGTAAATGGCTCCTACGAGCAGTACTTC.

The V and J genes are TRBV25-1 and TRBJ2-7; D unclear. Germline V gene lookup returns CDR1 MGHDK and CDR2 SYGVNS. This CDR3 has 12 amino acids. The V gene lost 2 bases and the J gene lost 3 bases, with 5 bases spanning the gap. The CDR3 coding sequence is TGTGCCAGCAGTGAACAGGTCTACGAGCAGTACTTC. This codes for CASSEQVYEQYF.

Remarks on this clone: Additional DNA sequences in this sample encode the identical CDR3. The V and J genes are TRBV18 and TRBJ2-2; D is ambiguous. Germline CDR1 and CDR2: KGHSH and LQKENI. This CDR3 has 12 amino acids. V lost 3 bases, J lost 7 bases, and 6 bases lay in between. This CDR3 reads CASSPLGGELFF. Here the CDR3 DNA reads TGTGCCAGCTCACCCCTGGGCGGGGAGCTGTTTTTT.

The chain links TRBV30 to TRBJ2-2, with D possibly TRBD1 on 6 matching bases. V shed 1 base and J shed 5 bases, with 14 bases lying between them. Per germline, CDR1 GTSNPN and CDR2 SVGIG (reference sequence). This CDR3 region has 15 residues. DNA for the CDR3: TGTGCCTGGAGTGATGGAAACAGGGCGACCGGGGAGCTGTTTTTT. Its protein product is CAWSDGNRATGELFF.

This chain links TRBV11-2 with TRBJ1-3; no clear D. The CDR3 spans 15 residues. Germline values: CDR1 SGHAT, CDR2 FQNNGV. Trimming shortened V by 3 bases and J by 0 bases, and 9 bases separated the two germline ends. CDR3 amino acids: CASSFEHFSGNTIYF. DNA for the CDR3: TGTGCCAGCAGCTTTGAACATTTCTCTGGAAACACCATATATTTT.

CDR3: CASSLVGGTNTGELFF. CDR3 nucleotides: TGCGCCAGCAGCTTGGTGGGAGGTACGAACACCGGGGAGCTGTTTTTT. This rearrangement joins TRBV5-1 to TRBJ2-2; the D gene is possibly TRBD2 (6 bases). This CDR3 has 16 residues. Per germline, CDR1 SGHRS and CDR2 YFSETQ. V lost 0 bases and J 0 bases, leaving 9 bases between the germline ends.

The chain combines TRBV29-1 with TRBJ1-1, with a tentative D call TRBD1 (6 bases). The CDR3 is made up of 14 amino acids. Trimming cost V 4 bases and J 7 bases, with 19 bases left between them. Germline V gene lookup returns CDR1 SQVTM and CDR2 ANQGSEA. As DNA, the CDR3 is TGCAGCGTTGGCCCTCGACAGGCCAATAGTGAAGCTTTCTTT. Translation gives CSVGPRQANSEAFF.

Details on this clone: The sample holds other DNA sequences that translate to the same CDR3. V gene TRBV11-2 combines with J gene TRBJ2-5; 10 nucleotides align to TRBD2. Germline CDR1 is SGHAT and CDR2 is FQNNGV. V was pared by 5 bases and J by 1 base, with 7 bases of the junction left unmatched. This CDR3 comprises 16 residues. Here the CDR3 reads CASSLTSGVFQETQYF. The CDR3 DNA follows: TGTGCCAGCAGCCTTACTAGCGGGGTATTCCAAGAGACCCAGTACTTC.

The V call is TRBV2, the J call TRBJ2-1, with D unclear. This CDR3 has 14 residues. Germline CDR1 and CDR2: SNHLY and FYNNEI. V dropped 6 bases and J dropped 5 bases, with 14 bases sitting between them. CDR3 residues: CASSIRATNNEQFF. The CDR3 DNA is TGTGCCAGCAGCATAAGGGCTACTAACAATGAGCAGTTCTTC.

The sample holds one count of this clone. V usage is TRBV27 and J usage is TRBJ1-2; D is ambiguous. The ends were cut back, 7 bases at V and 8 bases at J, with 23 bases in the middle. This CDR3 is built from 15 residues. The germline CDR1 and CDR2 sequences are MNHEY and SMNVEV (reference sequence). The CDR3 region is CASTPGRTAPGGYTF. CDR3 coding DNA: TGTGCCAGCACCCCCGGGAGGACCGCCCCGGGGGGCTACACCTTC.

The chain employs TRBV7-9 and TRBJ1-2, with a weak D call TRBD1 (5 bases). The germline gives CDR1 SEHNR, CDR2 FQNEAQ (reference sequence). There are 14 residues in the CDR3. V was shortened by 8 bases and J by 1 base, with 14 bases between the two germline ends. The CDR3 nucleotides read TGTGCCAGCGGGGAAGGGGCGATTAACTATGGCTACACCTTC. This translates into CASGEGAINYGYTF. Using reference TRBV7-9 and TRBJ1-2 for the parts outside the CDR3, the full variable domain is DTGVSQNPRHKITKRGQNVTFRCDPISEHNRLYWYRQTLGQGPEFLTYFQNEAQLEKSRLLSDRFSAERPKGSFSTLEIQRTEQGDSAMYLCASGEGAINYGYTFGSGTRLTVV.